The next 28 T cell receptor beta chains were all read from a single sample in a study of identical twins. TCRdb re-called the 5' RACE reads with MiXCR, one entry per CDR3 protein. The sample includes 1.5 million or so distinct CDR3 sequences, under 35% of them seen just once. Sequencing was done on a sample of cord blood. Receptors were obtained from a newborn girl in good health.

The chain's CDR3 is CASSFFARRGVTDTQYF. In DNA, the CDR3 is TGTGCCAGCAGTTTTTTTGCTCGCAGGGGGGTCACAGATACGCAGTATTTT. The chain couples TRBV28 to TRBJ2-3, with a tentative D call TRBD1 (7 bases). CDR3 length: 17 residues. In germline, CDR1 is MDHEN, CDR2 SYDVKM. The V and J ends lost 3 bases and 2 bases respectively, with 18 bases between them.

This clonotype was detected a few times. V and J are TRBV2 and TRBJ2-7, with 7 bases that match TRBD2. Near its end, the DNA agrees better with TRBJ2-5, so the J call may be wrong. Per germline, CDR1 SNHLY and CDR2 FYNNEI. The CDR3 loop spans 14 amino acids. CDR3 sequence (DNA): TGTGCCAGCAATCGACGGGAGGCCTCCTCGACCCAGTACTTC. Translation: CASNRREASSTQYF.

The chain couples TRBV3-1 to TRBJ2-1; D is undetermined. The germline V gene encodes CDR1 LGHDT and CDR2 YNNKEL (reference sequence). V was shortened by 0 bases and J by 6 bases, with 18 bases between the two germline ends. This CDR3 spans 17 amino acids. Here the CDR3 reads CASSQDISAQIPNEQFF. The CDR3 region has the DNA TGTGCCAGCAGCCAAGATATATCGGCTCAGATCCCCAATGAGCAGTTCTTC.

This rearrangement joins TRBV15 to TRBJ2-1, with no clear D. V was clipped by 3 bases and J by 3 bases, with 15 bases between them. CDR1 LNHNV and CDR2 YYDKDF come from the germline V gene (reference sequence). There are 16 residues in the CDR3. CDR3 coding DNA: TGTGCCACCAGCAGGGACGGCCCGGACCTCTACAATGAGCAGTTCTTC. The encoded protein is CATSRDGPDLYNEQFF.

Regarding this clonotype: Given a much more abundant clone one base away, this may be a read error. This sequence joins TRBV29-1 and TRBJ2-3; unclear D gene. The germline V and J ends were trimmed by 1 base and 8 bases, with 7 bases remaining between them. The CDR3 length is 11 residues. The germline gives CDR1 SQVTM, CDR2 ANQGSEA. The CDR3 nucleotides are TGCAGCGTTGAAGGAATGAGTACGCAGTATTTT. It encodes CSVEGMSTQYF.

The chain joins TRBV12-3 or TRBV12-4 to TRBJ2-1; possibly TRBD1 for D (6 bases). Trimming shortened V by 3 bases and J by 2 bases, and 11 bases separated the two germline ends. The CDR3 loop spans 15 amino acids. CDR3 DNA: TGTGCCAGCAGTTTTGTGACAGGTACCTACAATGAGCAGTTCTTC. It codes for CASSFVTGTYNEQFF.

The table lists this clonotype with a few counts. The V and J genes are TRBV24-1 and TRBJ1-5, with 10 bases identical to TRBD1. Germline loops: CDR1 KGHDR, CDR2 SFDVKD. CDR3 size: 13 residues. Trimming cost V 10 bases and J 7 bases; bases outside gene matches: 6. CDR3 in amino acids: CATAGTGDQPQHF. The CDR3 nucleotides are TGTGCCACTGCCGGGACAGGGGACCAGCCCCAGCATTTT.

The chain carries TRBV6-5 and TRBJ2-7; D might be TRBD1 or TRBD2, each matching 5 bases. The germline V gene has CDR1 MNHEY and CDR2 SVGAGI. Trimming took 0 bases from V and 6 from J, leaving 9 bases between them. CDR3 length equals 13 residues. The CDR3 DNA is TGTGCCAGCAGTTACTCCGGGGCCTCCGAGCAGTACTTC. The encoded protein is CASSYSGASEQYF.

The chain combines TRBV7-6 with TRBJ1-1, with D perhaps matching TRBD1 (5 bases). CDR1 SGHVS and CDR2 FNYEAQ come from the germline V gene. The ends were cut back, 5 bases at V and 5 bases at J, with 15 bases in the middle. The CDR3 length is 14 residues. The CDR3 bases are TGTGCCAGCAGCCCCCACAAGGGGAGGACTGAAGCTTTCTTT. It specifies CASSPHKGRTEAFF.

This clonotype appeared many times. CDR3 sequence: CSAGQGNEQYF. As DNA, the CDR3 is TGCAGTGCCGGACAGGGCAACGAGCAGTACTTC. This sequence joins TRBV20-1 and TRBJ2-7; 8 positions agree with TRBD1. V lost 6 bases, J lost 5 bases, and 3 bases stayed unmatched. Germline V CDR1 and CDR2: DFQATT, SNEGSKA (reference sequence). The CDR3 sequence is 11 residues long.

This clonotype was detected only a few times. V is TRBV7-9 and J is TRBJ2-1; 7 positions agree with TRBD2. Germline-derived CDR1 and CDR2 are SEHNR and FQNEAQ (reference sequence). Trimming removed 1 base from V and 7 bases from J; junction bases left unmatched: 7. The CDR3 consists of 15 residues. The CDR3 sequence: CASSLDRLAANEQFF. For the CDR3, the DNA is TGTGCCAGCAGCTTAGATCGGCTAGCGGCAAATGAGCAGTTCTTC.

The chain has TRBV20-1 and TRBJ1-2; 11 bases align to TRBD1. This CDR3 comprises 17 residues. CDR1 and CDR2 (germline): DFQATT, SNEGSKA (reference sequence). J was trimmed by 4 bases and V by 3 bases; bases with no gene match: 13. The CDR3 DNA is TGCAGTGCTAGCCCTTCCGGACAGGGGGCAAAGGGCTATGGCTACACCTTC. Protein: CSASPSGQGAKGYGYTF.

The V and J genes are TRBV2 and TRBJ2-7; D call uncertain. Germline CDR1 and CDR2: SNHLY and FYNNEI. V was trimmed by 6 bases and J by 2 bases, leaving 8 bases between them. This CDR3 has 12 residues. The CDR3 DNA sequence: TGTGCCAGCAGAAAGACACCCTACGAGCAGTACTTC. This gives the protein CASRKTPYEQYF. The full variable domain, with the rest looked up from reference TRBV2 and TRBJ2-7, is EPEVTQTPSHQVTQMGQEVILRCVPISNHLYFYWYRQILGQKVEFLVSFYNNEISEKSEIFDDQFSVERPDGSNFTLKIRSTKLEDSAMYFCASRKTPYEQYFGPGTRLTVT.

The genes are TRBV4-1 and TRBJ1-2, with 7 bases that match TRBD1. This CDR3 is built from 16 residues. V trimming: 0 bases; J trimming: 0 bases; junction bases outside the gene matches: 4. The V gene's germline CDR1 is MGHRA and CDR2 YSYEKL. CDR3 DNA: TGCGCCAGCAGCCAAGAGTGGACAGGCGCTAACTATGGCTACACCTTC. Its protein product is CASSQEWTGANYGYTF.

This clonotype was seen a handful of times. The genes are TRBV12-3 or TRBV12-4 and TRBJ1-4, with TRBD1 as a possible D gene (6 bases). V dropped 6 bases and J dropped 0 bases, with 11 bases sitting between them. CDR3 size: 15 residues. CDR3 amino acids: CASSHGQTTNEKLFF. CDR3 sequence (DNA): TGTGCCAGCAGCCATGGACAGACAACTAATGAAAAACTGTTTTTT.

This rearrangement joins TRBV5-5 to TRBJ2-2; a possible D gene is TRBD2 (6 bases). The germline gives CDR1 SGHKS, CDR2 YYEKEE (reference sequence). This CDR3 contains 18 residues. Trimming stripped 1 base from V and 5 bases from J, with 21 bases between. CDR3 in amino acids: CASSLKVLALRITGELFF. In DNA, the CDR3 is TGTGCCAGCAGCTTGAAAGTGCTAGCGCTGCGTATAACCGGGGAGCTGTTTTTT.

V is TRBV19 and J is TRBJ2-1; no reliable D call. Germline lookup yields CDR1 LNHDA and CDR2 SQIVND (reference sequence). The CDR3 totals 15 residues. Trimming removed 0 bases from V and 5 bases from J, with 11 bases in between. CDR3 amino acids: CASSIDRSSNNEQFF. CDR3 bases: TGTGCCAGTAGTATAGATCGGAGCAGCAACAATGAGCAGTTCTTC.

This chain uses TRBV7-2 with TRBJ2-4; D remains ambiguous. CDR1 SGHTA and CDR2 FQGNSA come from the germline V gene. Trimming took 4 bases from V and 12 from J, leaving 19 bases between them. The length of the CDR3 is 14 residues. CDR3 coding DNA: TGTGCCAGCAGCTCCCGTAATAGCCCCTCTAGTCAGTACTTC. It encodes CASSSRNSPSSQYF.

This chain connects TRBV2 to TRBJ1-5; maybe TRBD1 (5 bases). Germline lookup yields CDR1 SNHLY and CDR2 FYNNEI. V dropped 7 bases and J dropped 4 bases, with 14 bases sitting between them. The CDR3 has 14 residues. The CDR3 DNA sequence: TGTGCCAGCACCTGGAACGACAGAAATCAGCCCCAGCATTTT. Translation gives CASTWNDRNQPQHF.

Concerning this clonotype itself: The CDR3 carries no conserved terminal phenylalanine or tryptophan, so it likely arises from a read error. The gene calls are TRBV20-1 and TRBJ2-7; no firm D call. V dropped 0 bases and J dropped 3 bases, with 6 bases sitting between them. Germline CDR1 reads DFQATT; CDR2 reads SNEGSKA (reference sequence). The CDR3 sequence is 12 residues long. In nucleotides, the CDR3 is TGCAGTGCTAGAGAGGCCCTCTACGAGCAGTACTTA. Its translation is CSAREALYEQYL.

This rearrangement joins TRBV29-1 to TRBJ1-5; D remains ambiguous. Per the germline V gene, CDR1 is SQVTM and CDR2 is ANQGSEA. Trimming took off 6 bases at V and 2 bases at J, with 8 bases between the two ends. CDR3 length equals 12 residues. The CDR3 DNA is TGCAGCGTGCTCAGCGGCAATCAGCCCCAGCATTTT. Its protein is CSVLSGNQPQHF.

The V gene is TRBV10-1, the J gene TRBJ1-1; D perhaps matches TRBD1 (5 bases). V was clipped by 2 bases and J by 6 bases, with 13 bases between them. This CDR3 has 14 amino acids. The V gene's germline CDR1 is WNHNN and CDR2 SYGVQD (reference sequence). CDR3 sequence: CASSEARGVAEAFF. As DNA, the CDR3 is TGCGCCAGCAGTGAGGCCCGAGGGGTGGCTGAAGCTTTCTTT.

The chain employs TRBV5-5 and TRBJ1-6; unclear D gene. Germline CDR1 reads SGHKS; CDR2 reads YYEKEE (reference sequence). The V end lost 1 base, the J end lost 7 bases, and 18 bases lay between the germline ends. The CDR3 sequence is 17 residues long. The CDR3 nucleotides read TGTGCCAGCAGCTTGAAGGATGTAGAGGGAAAAAATTCACCCCTCCACTTT. This gives the protein CASSLKDVEGKNSPLHF.

This clonotype appeared a single time. The chain links TRBV7-2 to TRBJ2-7; possible D gene TRBD1, 6 bases. V was clipped by 2 bases and J by 1 base, with 12 bases between them. Germline V gene lookup returns CDR1 SGHTA and CDR2 FQGNSA. This CDR3 comprises 15 residues. The CDR3 protein is CASSLIRQGSYEQYF. In DNA, the CDR3 is TGTGCCAGCAGCTTAATTCGGCAGGGGTCCTACGAGCAGTACTTC. Drawing the rest from reference TRBV7-2 and TRBJ2-7, the complete variable domain is GAGVSQSPSNKVTEKGKDVELRCDPISGHTALYWYRQSLGQGLEFLIYFQGNSAPDKSGLPSDRFSAERTGGSVSTLTIQRTQQEDSAVYLCASSLIRQGSYEQYFGPGTRLTVT.

This clonotype has more than one count but fewer than ten. The chain joins TRBV20-1 to TRBJ2-7; 11 bases fit TRBD2. CDR3 size: 14 residues. Germline V gene data show CDR1 as DFQATT and CDR2 as SNEGSKA (reference sequence). V trimming: 4 bases; J trimming: 2 bases; junction bases outside the gene matches: 4. This CDR3 is CSATSLAGAYEQYF. CDR3 bases: TGCAGTGCTACTTCACTAGCGGGAGCCTACGAGCAGTACTTC.

The chain combines TRBV6-5 with TRBJ2-5; 9 bases agree with TRBD1. J lost 5 bases, V lost 3 bases, and 13 bases had no gene match. Germline V gene lookup returns CDR1 MNHEY and CDR2 SVGAGI. The CDR3 covers 17 residues. The CDR3 protein is CASSYWGDRDGRETQYF. CDR3 DNA sequence: TGTGCCAGCAGTTATTGGGGGGACAGGGATGGAAGGGAGACCCAGTACTTC.

V and J are TRBV27 and TRBJ1-1, with TRBD1 as a possible D gene (5 bases). V was shortened by 5 bases and J by 4 bases, with 17 bases between the two germline ends. The CDR3 consists of 15 residues. In germline, CDR1 is MNHEY, CDR2 SMNVEV (reference sequence). CDR3: CASSLTPGLGTEAFF. CDR3 coding DNA: TGTGCCAGCAGTCTGACCCCAGGGTTGGGCACTGAAGCTTTCTTT.

The chain's CDR3 is CSARGGLGRGGDTEAFF. CDR3 coding DNA: TGCAGTGCTAGAGGCGGGTTGGGGAGGGGAGGCGACACTGAAGCTTTCTTT. This chain links TRBV20-1 with TRBJ1-1; a possible D gene is TRBD1 (5 bases). The germline CDR1 and CDR2 sequences are DFQATT and SNEGSKA (reference sequence). The CDR3 consists of 17 residues. Trimming left V 1 base short and J 3 bases short, with 21 bases between.